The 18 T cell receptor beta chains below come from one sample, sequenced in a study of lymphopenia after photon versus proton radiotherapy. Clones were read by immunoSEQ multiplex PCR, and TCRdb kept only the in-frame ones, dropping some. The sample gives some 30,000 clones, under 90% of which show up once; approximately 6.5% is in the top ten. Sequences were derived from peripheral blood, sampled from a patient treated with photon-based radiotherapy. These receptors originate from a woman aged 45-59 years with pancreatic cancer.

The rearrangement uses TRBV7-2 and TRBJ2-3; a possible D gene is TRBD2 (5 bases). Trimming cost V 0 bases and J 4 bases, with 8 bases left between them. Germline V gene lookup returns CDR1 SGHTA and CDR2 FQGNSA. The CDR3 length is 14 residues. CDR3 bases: TGTGCCAGCAGCTTAGCGGGAGCCCCAGATACGCAGTATTTT. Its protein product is CASSLAGAPDTQYF. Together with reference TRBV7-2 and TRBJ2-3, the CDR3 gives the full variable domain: GAGVSQSPSNKVTEKGKDVELRCDPISGHTALYWYRQSLGQGLEFLIYFQGNSAPDKSGLPSDRFSAERTGGSVSTLTIQRTQQEDSAVYLCASSLAGAPDTQYFGPGTRLTVL.

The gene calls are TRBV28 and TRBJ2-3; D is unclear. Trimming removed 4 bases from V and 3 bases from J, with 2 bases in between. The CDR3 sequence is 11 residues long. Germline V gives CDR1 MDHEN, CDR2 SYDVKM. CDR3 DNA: TGTGCCAGCAGTTGGACAGATACGCAGTATTTT. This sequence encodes CASSWTDTQYF.

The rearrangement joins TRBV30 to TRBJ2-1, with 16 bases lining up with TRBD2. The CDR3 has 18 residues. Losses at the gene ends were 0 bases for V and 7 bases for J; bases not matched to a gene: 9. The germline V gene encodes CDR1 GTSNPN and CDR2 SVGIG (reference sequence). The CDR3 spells CAWSVRVGTSGRANEQFF. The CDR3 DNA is TGTGCCTGGAGTGTCCGAGTCGGGACTAGCGGGAGGGCGAATGAGCAGTTCTTC.

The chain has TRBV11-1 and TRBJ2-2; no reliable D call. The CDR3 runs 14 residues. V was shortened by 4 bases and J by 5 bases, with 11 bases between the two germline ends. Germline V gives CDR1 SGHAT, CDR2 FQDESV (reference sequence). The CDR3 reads CASSSMQDTGELFF. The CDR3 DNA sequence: TGTGCCAGCAGCTCCATGCAGGATACCGGGGAGCTGTTTTTT.

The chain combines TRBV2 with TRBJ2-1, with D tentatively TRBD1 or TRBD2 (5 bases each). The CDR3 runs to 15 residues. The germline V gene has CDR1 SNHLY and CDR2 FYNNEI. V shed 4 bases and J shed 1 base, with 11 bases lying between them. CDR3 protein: CASSATGGSYNEQFF. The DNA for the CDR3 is TGTGCCAGCAGTGCAACAGGAGGATCCTACAATGAGCAGTTCTTC.

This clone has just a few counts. The CDR3 reads CAWSVSSSGRQFF. Here the CDR3 DNA reads TGTGCCTGGAGTGTTTCCTCTAGCGGTAGACAGTTCTTC. J is TRBJ2-1 and V is TRBV30, with 7 nucleotides matching TRBD2. Germline-derived CDR1 and CDR2 are GTSNPN and SVGIG (reference sequence). V gave up 0 bases and J gave up 13 bases; unmatched junction bases: 9. The length of the CDR3 is 13 residues.

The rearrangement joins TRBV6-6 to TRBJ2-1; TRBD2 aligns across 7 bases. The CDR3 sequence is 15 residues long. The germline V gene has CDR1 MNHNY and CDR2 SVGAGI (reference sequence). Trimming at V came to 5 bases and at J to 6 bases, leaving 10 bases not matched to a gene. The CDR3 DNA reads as TGTGCCAGCAGTCGAAAGCGGGATGGCTTCAATGAGCAGTTCTTC. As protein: CASSRKRDGFNEQFF.

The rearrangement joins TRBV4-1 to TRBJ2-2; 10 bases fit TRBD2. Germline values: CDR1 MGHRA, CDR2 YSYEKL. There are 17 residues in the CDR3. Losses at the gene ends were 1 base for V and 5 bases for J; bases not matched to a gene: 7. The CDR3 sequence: CASSQVALGLATGELFF. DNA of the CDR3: TGCGCCAGCAGCCAAGTAGCGTTGGGACTAGCGACCGGGGAGCTGTTTTTT.

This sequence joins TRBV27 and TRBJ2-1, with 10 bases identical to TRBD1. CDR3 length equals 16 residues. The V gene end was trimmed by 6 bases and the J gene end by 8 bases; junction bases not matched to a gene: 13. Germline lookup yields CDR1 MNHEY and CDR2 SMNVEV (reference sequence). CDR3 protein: CASRPGPGQGRDEQFF. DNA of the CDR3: TGTGCCAGCAGGCCGGGACCGGGACAGGGGAGGGATGAGCAGTTCTTC.

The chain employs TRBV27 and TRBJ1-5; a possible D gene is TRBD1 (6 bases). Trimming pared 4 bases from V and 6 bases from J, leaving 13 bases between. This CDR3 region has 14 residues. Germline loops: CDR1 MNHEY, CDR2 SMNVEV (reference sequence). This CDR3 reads CASSSGQMSQPQHF. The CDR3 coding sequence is TGTGCCAGCAGTTCCGGACAGATGAGTCAGCCCCAGCATTTT.

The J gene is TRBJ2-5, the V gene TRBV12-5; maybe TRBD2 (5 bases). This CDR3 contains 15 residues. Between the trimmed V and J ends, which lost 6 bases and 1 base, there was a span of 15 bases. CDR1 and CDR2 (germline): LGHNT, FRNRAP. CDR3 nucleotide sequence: TGTGCTAGTGGGCTTGGCGACGGAGGCCAAGAGACCCAGTACTTC. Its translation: CASGLGDGGQETQYF. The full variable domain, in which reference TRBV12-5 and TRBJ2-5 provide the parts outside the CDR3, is DARVTQTPRHKVTEMGQEVTMRCQPILGHNTVFWYRQTMMQGLELLAYFRNRAPLDDSGMPKDRFSAEMPDATLATLKIQPSEPRDSAVYFCASGLGDGGQETQYFGPGTRLLVL.

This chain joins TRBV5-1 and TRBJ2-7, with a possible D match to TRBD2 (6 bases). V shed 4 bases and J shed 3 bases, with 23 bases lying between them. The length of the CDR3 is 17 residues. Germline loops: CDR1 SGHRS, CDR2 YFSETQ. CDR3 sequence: CASSRLGGRDWGYEQYF. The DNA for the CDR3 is TGCGCCAGCAGCAGACTAGGAGGAAGGGACTGGGGCTACGAGCAGTACTTC.

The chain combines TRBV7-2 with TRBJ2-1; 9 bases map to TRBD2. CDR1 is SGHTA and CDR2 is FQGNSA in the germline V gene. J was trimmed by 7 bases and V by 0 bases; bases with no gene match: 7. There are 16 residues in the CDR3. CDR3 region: CASSLAVAGVGNEQFF. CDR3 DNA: TGTGCCAGCAGCTTAGCCGTAGCGGGAGTCGGGAATGAGCAGTTCTTC.

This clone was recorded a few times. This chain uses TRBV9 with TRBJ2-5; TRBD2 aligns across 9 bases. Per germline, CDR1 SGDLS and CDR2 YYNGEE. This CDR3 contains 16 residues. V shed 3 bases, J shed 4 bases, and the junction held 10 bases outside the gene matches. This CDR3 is CASSAQAGGLGETQYF. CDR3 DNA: TGTGCCAGCAGCGCCCAAGCGGGAGGCTTGGGAGAGACCCAGTACTTC.

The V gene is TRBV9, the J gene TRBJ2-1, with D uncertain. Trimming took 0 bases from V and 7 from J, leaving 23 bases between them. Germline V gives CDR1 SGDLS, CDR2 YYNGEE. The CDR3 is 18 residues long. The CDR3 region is CASSVAPSANSMQNEQFF. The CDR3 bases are TGTGCCAGCAGCGTAGCCCCCAGCGCGAACTCTATGCAGAATGAGCAGTTCTTC.

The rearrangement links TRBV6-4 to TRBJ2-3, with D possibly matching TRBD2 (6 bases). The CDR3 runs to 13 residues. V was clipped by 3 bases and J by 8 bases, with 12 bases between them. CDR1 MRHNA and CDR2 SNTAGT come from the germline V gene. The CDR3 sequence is CASSEREAGTQYF. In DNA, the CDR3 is TGTGCCAGCAGTGAAAGGGAAGCGGGTACGCAGTATTTT.

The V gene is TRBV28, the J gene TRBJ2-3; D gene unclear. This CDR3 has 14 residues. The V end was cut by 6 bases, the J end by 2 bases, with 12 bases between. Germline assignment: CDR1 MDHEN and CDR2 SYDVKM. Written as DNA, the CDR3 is TGTGCCAGCAGGGGTTTGTCGGCCACAGATACGCAGTATTTT. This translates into CASRGLSATDTQYF.

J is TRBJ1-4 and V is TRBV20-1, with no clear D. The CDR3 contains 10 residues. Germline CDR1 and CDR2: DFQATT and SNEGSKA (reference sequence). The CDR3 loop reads CSTKGEKLFF. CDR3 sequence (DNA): TGCTCAACCAAGGGAGAAAAACTGTTTTTT.